This entry lists 8 T cell receptor beta chains sequenced from one sample in a study of Ad26.COV2.S vaccination and SARS-CoV-2 variants. Here immunoSEQ multiplex PCR was the method, and the copy in TCRdb shows in-frame clones only, minus some. There are approximately 300,000 clones in the sample; around 83% occur only once, and more than 1.5% lies in the top ten. Treatment meaning: some 20 received Ad26.COV2.S at low or high dose, single or two shots; about 5 received placebo; per-sample allocation not given. Samples were taken on day 63 after the first vaccine or placebo injection. The source was peripheral blood, collected in a trial of Ad26.COV2.S vaccine versus placebo. The receptors here all came from a person aged 18 to 59 who received the Ad26.COV2.S COVID-19 vaccine or a placebo.

J is TRBJ1-4 and V is TRBV7-9; possibly TRBD1 for D (6 bases). Germline CDR1 is SEHNR and CDR2 is FQNEAQ (reference sequence). CDR3 length: 16 amino acids. Trimming stripped 1 base from V and 5 bases from J, with 14 bases between. The CDR3 DNA reads as TGTGCCAGCAGCTTAGGGATCAGTACAGGGAATGAAAAACTGTTTTTT. Its translation is CASSLGISTGNEKLFF.

V is TRBV5-6 and J is TRBJ2-7; the D gene could be TRBD1 or TRBD2 (5 bases each). Germline V gene sequence: CDR1 SGHDT, CDR2 YYEEEE. V lost 0 bases, J lost 0 bases, and 7 bases lay in between. This CDR3 is 14 amino acids long. The CDR3 DNA sequence: TGTGCCAGCAGCTTGGGGGGGAGCTCCTACGAGCAGTACTTC. It yields the protein CASSLGGSSYEQYF.

The chain uses TRBV7-3 and TRBJ1-4; possibly TRBD1 for D (5 bases). CDR1 is SGHTA, CDR2 FQGTGA, per germline. The CDR3 has 17 amino acids. Trimming stripped 1 base from V and 8 bases from J, with 20 bases between. The CDR3 spells CASSLNNLPWGSEKLFF. The CDR3 DNA reads TGTGCCAGCAGCTTAAATAACCTACCTTGGGGCAGCGAAAAACTGTTTTTT.

This clone came up a few times. The chain uses TRBV7-9 and TRBJ1-1; D is perhaps TRBD1 (6 bases). The CDR3 totals 15 residues. V dropped 2 bases and J dropped 3 bases, with 13 bases sitting between them. Germline CDR1 SEHNR, CDR2 FQNEAQ (reference sequence). CDR3 in DNA: TGTGCCAGCAGCTTAACTGGGGGCATGCACACTGAAGCTTTCTTT. This codes for CASSLTGGMHTEAFF.

V gene TRBV9 combines with J gene TRBJ2-5; 14 bases are a match to TRBD2. V lost 3 bases to trimming and J lost 5 bases; unmatched junction nucleotides: 6. Germline assignment: CDR1 SGDLS and CDR2 YYNGEE. The CDR3 contains 16 residues. CDR3 loop: CASSARTSGGRETQYF. CDR3 coding DNA: TGTGCCAGCAGCGCCCGGACTAGCGGGGGGAGGGAGACCCAGTACTTC.

The V call is TRBV30, the J call TRBJ2-7; either TRBD1 or TRBD2 may fit D (5 bases each). The CDR3 sequence is 15 residues long. The germline gives CDR1 GTSNPN, CDR2 SVGIG (reference sequence). The V gene lost 0 bases and the J gene lost 4 bases, with 16 bases spanning the gap. Here the CDR3 DNA reads TGTGCCTGGAGTGTTCCTCCGAGGGACGGGTACGAGCAGTACTTC. It yields the protein CAWSVPPRDGYEQYF.

The chain recombines TRBV5-1 with TRBJ2-1, with 10 positions matching TRBD2. The CDR3 spans 15 residues. With V trimmed by 3 bases and J by 4 bases, 4 bases remained unmatched. Per germline, CDR1 SGHRS and CDR2 YFSETQ. CDR3: CASSSAGGPYNEQFF. The CDR3 region has the DNA TGCGCCAGCAGCTCAGCGGGGGGGCCTTACAATGAGCAGTTCTTC.

On this clone: One junction end disagrees with the germline gene, perhaps due to a read error. J is TRBJ1-2 and V is TRBV2, with a weak D call TRBD1 (5 bases). Germline V gene data show CDR1 as SNHLY and CDR2 as FYNNEI. This CDR3 comprises 11 residues. The CDR3 region has the DNA TGTGCCAGCAGTGAATTAACCGGGACCCGCTTC. It yields the protein CASSELTGTRF.